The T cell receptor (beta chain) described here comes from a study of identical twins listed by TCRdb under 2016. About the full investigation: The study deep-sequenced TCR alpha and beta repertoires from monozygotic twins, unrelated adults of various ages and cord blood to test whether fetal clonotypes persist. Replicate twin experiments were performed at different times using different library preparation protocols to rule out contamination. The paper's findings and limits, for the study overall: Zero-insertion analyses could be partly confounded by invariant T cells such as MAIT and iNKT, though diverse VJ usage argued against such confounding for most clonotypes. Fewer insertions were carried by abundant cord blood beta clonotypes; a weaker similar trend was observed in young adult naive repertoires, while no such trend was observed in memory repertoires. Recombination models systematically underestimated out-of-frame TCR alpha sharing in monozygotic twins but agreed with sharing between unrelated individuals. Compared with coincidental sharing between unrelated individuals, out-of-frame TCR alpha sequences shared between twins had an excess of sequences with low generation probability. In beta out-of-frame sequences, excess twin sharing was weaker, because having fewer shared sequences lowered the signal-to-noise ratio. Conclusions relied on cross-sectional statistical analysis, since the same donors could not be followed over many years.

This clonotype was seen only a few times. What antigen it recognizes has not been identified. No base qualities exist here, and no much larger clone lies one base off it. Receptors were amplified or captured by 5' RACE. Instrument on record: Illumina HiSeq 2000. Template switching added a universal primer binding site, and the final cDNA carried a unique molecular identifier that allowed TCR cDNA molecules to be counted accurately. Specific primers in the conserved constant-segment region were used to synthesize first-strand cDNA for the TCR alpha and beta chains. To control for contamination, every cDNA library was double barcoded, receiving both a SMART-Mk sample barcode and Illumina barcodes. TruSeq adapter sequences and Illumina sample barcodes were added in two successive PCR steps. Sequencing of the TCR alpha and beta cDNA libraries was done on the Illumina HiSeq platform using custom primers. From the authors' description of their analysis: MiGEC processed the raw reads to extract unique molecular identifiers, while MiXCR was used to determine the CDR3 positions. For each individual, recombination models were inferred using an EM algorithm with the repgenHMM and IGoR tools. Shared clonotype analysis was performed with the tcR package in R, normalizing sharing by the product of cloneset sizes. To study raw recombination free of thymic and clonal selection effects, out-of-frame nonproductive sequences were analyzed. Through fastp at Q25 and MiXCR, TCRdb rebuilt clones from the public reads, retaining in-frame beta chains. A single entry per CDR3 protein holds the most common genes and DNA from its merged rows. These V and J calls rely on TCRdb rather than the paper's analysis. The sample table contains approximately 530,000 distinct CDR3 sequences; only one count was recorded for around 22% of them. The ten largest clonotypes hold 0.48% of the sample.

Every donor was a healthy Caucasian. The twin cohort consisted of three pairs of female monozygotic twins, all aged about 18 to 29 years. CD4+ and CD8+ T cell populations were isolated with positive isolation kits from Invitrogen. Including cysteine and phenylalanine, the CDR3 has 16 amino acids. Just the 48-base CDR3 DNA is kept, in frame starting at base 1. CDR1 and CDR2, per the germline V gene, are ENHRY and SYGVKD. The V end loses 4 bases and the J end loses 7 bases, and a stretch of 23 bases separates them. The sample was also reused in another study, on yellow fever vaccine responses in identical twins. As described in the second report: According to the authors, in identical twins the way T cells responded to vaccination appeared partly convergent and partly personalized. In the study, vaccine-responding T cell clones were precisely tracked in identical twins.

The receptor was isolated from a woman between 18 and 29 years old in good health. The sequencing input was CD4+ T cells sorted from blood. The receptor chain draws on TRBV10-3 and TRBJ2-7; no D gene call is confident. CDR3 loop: CAISVNGKHGIYEQYF. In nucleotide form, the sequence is TGTGCCATCAGTGTTAATGGTAAACACGGCATTTATGAGCAGTACTTC.